The T cell receptor (beta chain) described here comes from a study of T cell responses to AZD1222 COVID-19 vaccine. Data came from immunoSEQ multiplex PCR; TCRdb stores just in-frame clones and leaves some out. Here the sample spans some 160,000 clones, 90% to 95% being singletons. The sequence was collected from an adult in good health. The material was peripheral blood, obtained on day 0 of AZD1222 vaccination.

The CDR3, as DNA: TGTGCCAGCAGCGTAGGCCTAGCGGGGGGCCTATCCTACAATGAGCAGTTCTTC. This gives the protein CASSVGLAGGLSYNEQFF. This chain connects TRBV9 to TRBJ2-1; TRBD2 matches at 11 bases. Germline trimming cut 0 bases from V and 1 base from J; bases unmatched to any gene: 6. CDR3 length: 18 amino acids. Germline V gene sequence: CDR1 SGDLS, CDR2 YYNGEE.